The 18 T cell receptor beta chains below were found in one sample sequenced in a study of blood T cell repertoires in COVID-19. The protocol was immunoSEQ multiplex PCR, while the TCRdb copy is restricted to in-frame clones and leaves out a portion. The sample consists of roughly 430,000 clones, 88% of them appearing once. Sequencing was performed on PBMCs or T cells enriched from blood (not recorded which). The receptors originated from a woman aged 18-30 years who had been exposed to COVID-19.

CDR3 sequence (DNA): TGTGCCAGCAGCCTAAATTCACCCCTCCACTTT. Residues: CASSLNSPLHF. The chain combines TRBV11-2 with TRBJ1-6; the D is unclear. V lost 5 bases and J 7 bases, leaving 3 bases between the germline ends. CDR1 and CDR2 (germline): SGHAT, FQNNGV. This CDR3 has 11 residues.

The V call is TRBV5-1, the J call TRBJ2-5, with D maybe TRBD1 (5 bases). CDR3 size: 13 residues. Germline assignment: CDR1 SGHRS and CDR2 YFSETQ. V lost 3 bases and J lost 5, with 11 bases in between. The CDR3 here is CASSSSRVETQYF. The CDR3 DNA is TGCGCCAGCAGCTCCTCCAGGGTGGAGACCCAGTACTTC.

This rearrangement joins TRBV30 to TRBJ1-4, with D possibly TRBD1 on 6 matching bases. The CDR3 loop spans 13 amino acids. CDR1 and CDR2 from the germline V gene are GTSNPN and SVGIG (reference sequence). V was shortened by 2 bases and J by 5 bases, with 9 bases between the two germline ends. The CDR3 sequence is CAWSRTVNEKLFF. CDR3 nucleotide sequence: TGTGCCTGGAGTCGGACAGTAAATGAAAAACTGTTTTTT.

Turning to this clone: Other DNA variants within this sample encode the same CDR3. The rearrangement uses TRBV13 and TRBJ1-5; TRBD1 might be the D (6 bases). The CDR3 has 14 amino acids. The germline V and J ends were trimmed by 0 bases and 4 bases, with 7 bases remaining between them. Germline assignment: CDR1 PRHDT and CDR2 FYEKMQ (reference sequence). CDR3 loop: CASSLGQGNQPQHF. In DNA, the CDR3 is TGTGCCAGCAGCTTAGGACAGGGAAATCAGCCCCAGCATTTT.

The V gene is TRBV19, the J gene TRBJ1-1, with 7 bases that match TRBD1. Germline V CDR1 and CDR2: LNHDA, SQIVND (reference sequence). The CDR3 spans 13 residues. V trimming: 10 bases; J trimming: 3 bases; junction bases outside the gene matches: 8. CDR3 region: CATNDREDTEAFF. As DNA, the CDR3 is TGTGCCACCAATGACAGGGAGGACACTGAAGCTTTCTTT.

This sequence joins TRBV2 and TRBJ1-2; 7 bases match TRBD1. Trimming removed 6 bases from V and 6 bases from J; junction bases left unmatched: 4. The CDR3 runs 12 residues. Germline loops: CDR1 SNHLY, CDR2 FYNNEI. In DNA, the CDR3 is TGTGCCAGCAGCCAAACAGGGGATGGCTACACCTTC. Translation: CASSQTGDGYTF.

The CDR3 DNA reads TGTGCCTGGAGATCAGGACAGGGAGGCTACGAGCAGTACTTC. Translated, it gives CAWRSGQGGYEQYF. The V and J genes are TRBV30 and TRBJ2-7; 8 bases agree with TRBD1. Trimming cost V 3 bases and J 3 bases; bases outside gene matches: 7. The CDR3 has 14 amino acids. The germline gives CDR1 GTSNPN, CDR2 SVGIG (reference sequence).

This clone has more than one count but fewer than ten. The chain uses TRBV20-1 and TRBJ1-2; D remains unclear. The length of the CDR3 is 13 residues. Between the trimmed V and J ends, which lost 3 bases and 2 bases, there was a span of 10 bases. Germline V lookup: CDR1 DFQATT, CDR2 SNEGSKA (reference sequence). CDR3 sequence: CSASARVNYGYTF. The CDR3 bases are TGCAGTGCTAGTGCGAGGGTAAACTATGGCTACACCTTC.

The V and J genes are TRBV9 and TRBJ2-7; the D gene is possibly TRBD1 (6 bases). Germline V lookup: CDR1 SGDLS, CDR2 YYNGEE. The CDR3 length is 16 residues. V was trimmed by 3 bases and J by 2 bases, leaving 18 bases between them. The CDR3 reads CASSGISGEPTYEQYF. As DNA, the CDR3 is TGTGCCAGCAGCGGGATCTCAGGGGAACCTACCTACGAGCAGTACTTC.

The rearrangement links TRBV6-5 to TRBJ2-3; no definite D call. V lost 6 bases to trimming and J lost 3 bases, with 7 bases between them. Germline CDR1 and CDR2: MNHEY and SVGAGI. There are 12 residues in the CDR3. Here the CDR3 reads CASSPMTDTQYF. CDR3 coding DNA: TGTGCCAGCAGCCCCATGACAGATACGCAGTATTTT.

The chain couples TRBV5-1 to TRBJ2-7, with TRBD2 matching over 14 bases. This CDR3 has 16 residues. V was clipped by 5 bases and J by 4 bases; unmatched bases: 8. The germline V gene has CDR1 SGHRS and CDR2 YFSETQ. CDR3: CASSLGTSGRLYEQYF. The CDR3 DNA follows: TGCGCCAGCAGTTTAGGGACTAGCGGGAGACTGTACGAGCAGTACTTC.

There are a few counts of this clone. The chain links TRBV6-2 or TRBV6-3 to TRBJ1-5; D uncertain. The CDR3 is 16 residues long. V lost 2 bases to trimming and J lost 0 bases, with 11 bases between them. CDR1 is MNHEY, CDR2 SVGEGT, per germline. The CDR3 is CASSYLGVYSNQPQHF. CDR3 DNA sequence: TGTGCCAGCAGTTACCTCGGGGTTTATAGCAATCAGCCCCAGCATTTT.

The chain uses TRBV27 and TRBJ2-5; 9 bases are a match to TRBD1. The CDR3 loop spans 16 amino acids. The junction had 10 bases not matched to a gene; V was cut back by 4 bases and J by 4 bases. Germline CDR1 and CDR2: MNHEY and SMNVEV (reference sequence). The CDR3 region has the DNA TGTGCCAGCAGTTGGACTAGACAGGGGGGATTAGAGACCCAGTACTTC. Its protein product is CASSWTRQGGLETQYF.

The genes are TRBV5-6 and TRBJ2-7; 8 bases match TRBD1. This CDR3 is 14 amino acids long. V dropped 3 bases and J dropped 3; count of bases not matched to a gene: 5. CDR1 and CDR2 from the germline V gene are SGHDT and YYEEEE. The CDR3 DNA sequence: TGTGCCAGCAGCTCGGGACAGGTGATCTACGAGCAGTACTTC. It translates to CASSSGQVIYEQYF.

The rearrangement uses TRBV11-3 and TRBJ2-1; a possible D gene is TRBD1 (5 bases). Trimming cost V 4 bases and J 4 bases, with 8 bases left between them. Germline V CDR1 and CDR2: SGHNT, YENEEA. CDR3 length: 13 residues. DNA for the CDR3: TGTGCCAGCAGCTACGACAGATACAATGAGCAGTTCTTC. It translates to CASSYDRYNEQFF.

The V and J genes are TRBV2 and TRBJ2-2, with 7 bases lining up with TRBD1. The V gene's germline CDR1 is SNHLY and CDR2 FYNNEI. This CDR3 is built from 14 residues. The V and J ends lost 6 bases and 6 bases, in that order; junction bases with no gene match: 7. DNA of the CDR3: TGTGCCAGCAGGGGGACAGTTGTTGCCGGGGAGCTGTTTTTT. This gives the protein CASRGTVVAGELFF. Full variable domain (missing parts from reference TRBV2 and TRBJ2-2): EPEVTQTPSHQVTQMGQEVILRCVPISNHLYFYWYRQILGQKVEFLVSFYNNEISEKSEIFDDQFSVERPDGSNFTLKIRSTKLEDSAMYFCASRGTVVAGELFFGEGSRLTVL.

The V gene is TRBV11-1, the J gene TRBJ2-7; 10 bases align to TRBD1. This CDR3 is built from 16 residues. The trim removed 5 bases at V and 4 bases at J, leaving 11 bases unmatched. The germline V gene has CDR1 SGHAT and CDR2 FQDESV (reference sequence). CDR3: CASSPDRGTMAYEQYF. DNA of the CDR3: TGTGCCAGCAGCCCGGACAGGGGGACCATGGCATACGAGCAGTACTTC.

The chain is built from TRBV2 and TRBJ1-5; tentative D call: TRBD1 (5 bases). Between the trimmed V and J ends, which lost 4 bases and 0 bases, there was a span of 16 bases. CDR3 length: 17 residues. Germline assignment: CDR1 SNHLY and CDR2 FYNNEI. This CDR3 is CASSGGGALYSNQPQHF. The CDR3, as DNA: TGTGCCAGCAGTGGTGGAGGGGCGCTTTATAGCAATCAGCCCCAGCATTTT.